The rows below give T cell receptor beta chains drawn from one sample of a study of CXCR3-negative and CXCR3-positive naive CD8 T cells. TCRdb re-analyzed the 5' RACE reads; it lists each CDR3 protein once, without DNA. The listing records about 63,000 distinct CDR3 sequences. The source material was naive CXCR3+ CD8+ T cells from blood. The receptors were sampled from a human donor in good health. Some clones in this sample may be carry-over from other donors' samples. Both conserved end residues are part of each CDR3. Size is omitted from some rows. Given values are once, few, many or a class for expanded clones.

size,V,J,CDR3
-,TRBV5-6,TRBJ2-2,CASSLGGATGELFF
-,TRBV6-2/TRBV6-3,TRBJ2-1,CASSYSGLAGGNEQFF
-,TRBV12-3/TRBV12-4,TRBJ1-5,CASSLKGNSNQPQHF
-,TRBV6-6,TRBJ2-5,CASSYDLGGVGETQYF
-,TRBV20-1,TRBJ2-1,CSARDIGGASYNEQFF
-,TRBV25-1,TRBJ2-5,CASSEVYGTRETQYF
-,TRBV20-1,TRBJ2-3,CSAPAGGSTDTQYF
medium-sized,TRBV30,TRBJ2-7,CAWSEDSYEQYF
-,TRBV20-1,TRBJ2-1,CSARDRGQGVEQFF
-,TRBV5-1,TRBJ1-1,CASNGEGGYTEAFF
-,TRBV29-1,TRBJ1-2,CSVGVDNRGGYTF
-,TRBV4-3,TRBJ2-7,CARSQASSESSYEQYF
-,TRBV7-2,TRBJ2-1,CASSLEGAGEYNEQFF
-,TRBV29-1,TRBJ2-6,CSVEGGMGSSSGANVLTF
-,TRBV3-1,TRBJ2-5,CASSQDGQETQYF
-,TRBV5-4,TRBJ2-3,CASSLRGSTDTQYF